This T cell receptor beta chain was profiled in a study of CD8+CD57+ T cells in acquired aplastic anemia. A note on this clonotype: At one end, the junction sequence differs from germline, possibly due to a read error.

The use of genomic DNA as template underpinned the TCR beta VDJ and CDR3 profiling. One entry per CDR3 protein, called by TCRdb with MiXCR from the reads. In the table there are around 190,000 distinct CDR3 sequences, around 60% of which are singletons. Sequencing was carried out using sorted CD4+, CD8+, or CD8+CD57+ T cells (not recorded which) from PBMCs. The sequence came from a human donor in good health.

The CDR3 loop is CASSYKTGISF. CDR3 in DNA: TGTGCCAGCAGTTATAAGACCGGGATTTCATTC. The V gene is TRBV6-5, the J gene TRBJ2-5; D perhaps matches TRBD2 (5 bases). Looked up from germline, CDR1 is MNHEY and CDR2 is SVGAGI. This CDR3 is built from 11 residues.